A single sample gave rise to the 2 T cell receptor beta chains below, sequenced in a study of T cells in Graves' hyperthyroidism and ophthalmopathy. Authors of the study amplified TCR beta CDR3 regions from RNA transcripts. Researchers ran a first-round RT-PCR on the TCR CDR3 using the HTBI primer set. One entry per CDR3 protein, called by TCRdb with MiXCR from the multiplex PCR reads. The data contain around 620,000 distinct CDR3 sequences, 15% to 20% of them singletons. Sequencing was carried out using blood. The receptors stem from a woman aged 25-40 years with Graves' hyperthyroidism.

This clonotype appeared many times. Because the CDR3's place on the DNA is in doubt, the DNA is left out and the CDR3 is given as listed by TCRdb. The gene calls are TRBV28 and TRBJ2-6; the tabulated D call, TRBD1, remains unverified against the DNA. The CDR3 totals 18 residues, both ends included. The germline V gene has CDR1 MDHEN and CDR2 SYDVKM. This CDR3 reads CASSSSTGSRSGANVLTF.

The V call is TRBV6-4, the J call TRBJ1-4, with 7 bases matching TRBD1. V shed 3 bases and J 5 bases; nucleotides not matched to a gene: 6. Germline-derived CDR1 and CDR2 are MRHNA and SNTAGT. This CDR3 is 15 amino acids long. CDR3 in amino acids: CASSEPGQFNEKLFF. The CDR3 nucleotides read TGTGCCAGCAGTGAACCGGGACAGTTCAATGAAAAACTGTTTTTT.